The entry below describes one T cell receptor beta chain. Clones were read by immunoSEQ multiplex PCR, and TCRdb kept only the in-frame ones, dropping some. The table shows about 150,000 clones, with more than 75% occurring only once. This entry belongs to a study of blood T cell repertoires in COVID-19. Germline loops: CDR1 ENHRY, CDR2 SYGVKD. This CDR3 comprises 14 residues. V shed 5 bases and J 2 bases; nucleotides not matched to a gene: 2. This receptor was taken from a man between 60 and 70 years old with COVID-19, enrolled during active disease. Sequenced sample: peripheral blood. V and J are TRBV10-3 and TRBJ2-7, with 11 bases lining up with TRBD2. The CDR3, as DNA: TGTGCCATCAGTATGACTAGCGGGACCTACGAGCAGTACTTC. This codes for CAISMTSGTYEQYF.